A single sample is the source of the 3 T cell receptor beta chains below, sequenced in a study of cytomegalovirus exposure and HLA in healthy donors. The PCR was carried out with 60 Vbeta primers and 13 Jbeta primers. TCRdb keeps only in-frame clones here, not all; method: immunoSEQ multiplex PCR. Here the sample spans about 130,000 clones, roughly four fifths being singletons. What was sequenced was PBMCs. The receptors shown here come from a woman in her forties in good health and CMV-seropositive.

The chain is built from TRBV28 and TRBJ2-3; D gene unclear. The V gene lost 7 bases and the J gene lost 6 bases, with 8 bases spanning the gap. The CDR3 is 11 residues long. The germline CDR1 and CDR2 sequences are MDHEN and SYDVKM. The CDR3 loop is CASKNRDTQYF. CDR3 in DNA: TGTGCCAGCAAAAACCGGGATACGCAGTATTTT.

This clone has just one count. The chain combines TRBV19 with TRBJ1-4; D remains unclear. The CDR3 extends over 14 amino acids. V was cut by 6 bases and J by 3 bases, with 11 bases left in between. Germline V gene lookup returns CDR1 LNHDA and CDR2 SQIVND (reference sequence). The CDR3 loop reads CASRTTGANEKLFF. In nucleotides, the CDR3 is TGTGCCAGTAGGACGACGGGAGCTAATGAAAAACTGTTTTTT.

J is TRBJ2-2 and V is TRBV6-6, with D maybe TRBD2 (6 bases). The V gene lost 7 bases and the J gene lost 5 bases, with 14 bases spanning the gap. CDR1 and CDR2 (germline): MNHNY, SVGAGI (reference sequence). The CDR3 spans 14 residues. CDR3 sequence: CASTSAGRTGELFF. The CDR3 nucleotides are TGTGCCAGCACCTCGGCGGGGAGAACCGGGGAGCTGTTTTTT.